A selection of T cell receptor beta chains follows, all from one sample in a study of CD8 T cells in ankylosing spondylitis. TCRdb processed the 5' RACE reads anew with MiXCR; each CDR3 protein has one entry. Found here are approximately 250,000 distinct CDR3 sequences, 20% to 30% of them singletons; the top ten hold 0.61%. Sequencing was performed on blood, either unsorted or a sorted T cell fraction (not recorded which). The receptor set was obtained from a male donor with ankylosing spondylitis or in good health (not recorded which). The CDR3 runs from the conserved cysteine through the conserved F or W. A D gene is named only where the DNA matches it firmly. The listing skips clone size in some rows; elsewhere it reads once, few, many or a size class.

abundance: NA
j_gene: TRBJ2-2
d_gene: NA
v_gene: TRBV11-2
CDR3nt: TGTGCCAGCAGAGCCACGATGTTGGGTGCGCTGTTTTTT
CDR3aa: CASRATMLGALFF

abundance: many
j_gene: TRBJ1-6
d_gene: NA
v_gene: TRBV10-2
CDR3nt: TGCGCCAGCAGTGAATCAGGACCTAATTCACCCCTCCACTTT
CDR3aa: CASSESGPNSPLHF

abundance: NA
j_gene: TRBJ2-2
d_gene: NA
v_gene: TRBV12-3/TRBV12-4
CDR3nt: TGTGCCAGCAGTTACGAGCCGAACACCGGGGAGCTGTTTTTT
CDR3aa: CASSYEPNTGELFF

abundance: NA
j_gene: TRBJ2-7
d_gene: NA
v_gene: TRBV4-2
CDR3nt: TGTGCCAGCAGCCAAACCGGCAGGCCCTACGAGCAGTACTTC
CDR3aa: CASSQTGRPYEQYF

abundance: few
j_gene: TRBJ2-7
d_gene: TRBD1
v_gene: TRBV12-3/TRBV12-4
CDR3nt: TGTGCCAGCGGACAAGGACAGGGCTACTACGAGCAGTACTTC
CDR3aa: CASGQGQGYYEQYF

abundance: many
j_gene: TRBJ1-2
d_gene: NA
v_gene: TRBV5-1
CDR3nt: TGCGCCAGCAGCTTGGGGACCCGACAGGACTATGGCTACACCTTC
CDR3aa: CASSLGTRQDYGYTF

abundance: many
j_gene: TRBJ2-2
d_gene: NA
v_gene: TRBV7-8
CDR3nt: TGTGCCAGCAGCTTAGGAGGCCTCAAGAACACCGGGGAGCTGTTTTTT
CDR3aa: CASSLGGLKNTGELFF

abundance: few
j_gene: TRBJ2-3
d_gene: NA
v_gene: TRBV11-2
CDR3nt: TGTGCCAGCAGCATTCGGGGGGCCTATACAGATACGCAGTATTTT
CDR3aa: CASSIRGAYTDTQYF

abundance: many
j_gene: TRBJ2-7
d_gene: NA
v_gene: TRBV6-4
CDR3nt: TGTGCCAGCAGTGTTGAAGAGTACCGGGTCCCACACTACGAGCAGTACTTC
CDR3aa: CASSVEEYRVPHYEQYF

abundance: many
j_gene: TRBJ2-3
d_gene: TRBD1
v_gene: TRBV9
CDR3nt: TGTGCCAGCAGCGCGTACACAGGGGGCAGGGTTGCAGATACGCAGTATTTT
CDR3aa: CASSAYTGGRVADTQYF

abundance: many
j_gene: TRBJ2-3
d_gene: TRBD2
v_gene: TRBV5-1
CDR3nt: TGCGCCAGCAGCTTGGAGCCTAGCGGAAGCACAGATACGCAGTATTTT
CDR3aa: CASSLEPSGSTDTQYF

abundance: NA
j_gene: TRBJ2-1
d_gene: NA
v_gene: TRBV11-3
CDR3nt: TGTGCCAGCAGCTTTGGACCCCTCCACCGAGGCAATGAGCAGTTCTTC
CDR3aa: CASSFGPLHRGNEQFF

abundance: NA
j_gene: TRBJ2-4
d_gene: TRBD2
v_gene: TRBV12-3/TRBV12-4
CDR3nt: TGTGCCAGCAGTCGGGGGGGCTCGGACATTCAGTACTTC
CDR3aa: CASSRGGSDIQYF

abundance: NA
j_gene: TRBJ2-1
d_gene: NA
v_gene: TRBV29-1
CDR3nt: TGCAGCGTTGGACAGCTTCGGTCCTACAATGAGCAGTTCTTC
CDR3aa: CSVGQLRSYNEQFF

abundance: once
j_gene: TRBJ2-3
d_gene: NA
v_gene: TRBV10-3
CDR3nt: TGTGCCATCAGTGAGTCGATCTATACGCAGTATTTT
CDR3aa: CAISESIYTQYF

abundance: many
j_gene: TRBJ2-3
d_gene: NA
v_gene: TRBV5-5
CDR3nt: TGTGCCAGCAGCTTGCGTGGGGGTGGTAGCACAGATACGCAGTATTTT
CDR3aa: CASSLRGGGSTDTQYF

abundance: many
j_gene: TRBJ1-6
d_gene: NA
v_gene: TRBV5-5
CDR3nt: TGTGCCAGCAGCGCCAATAATTCACCCCTCCACTTT
CDR3aa: CASSANNSPLHF

abundance: NA
j_gene: TRBJ2-1
d_gene: NA
v_gene: TRBV20-1
CDR3nt: TGCAGTGCGGTATTTAGCTCCTACAATGAGCAGTTCTTC
CDR3aa: CSAVFSSYNEQFF

abundance: NA
j_gene: TRBJ2-3
d_gene: TRBD2
v_gene: TRBV2
CDR3nt: TGTGCCAGCAGCCCTTCCGTAGCGGGGGGCCTAGATACGCAGTATTTT
CDR3aa: CASSPSVAGGLDTQYF

abundance: many
j_gene: TRBJ1-5
d_gene: TRBD1
v_gene: TRBV20-1
CDR3nt: TGCAGTGCCACAAGGGCGCAGGGGGGTTTCAGTCAGCCCCAGCATTTT
CDR3aa: CSATRAQGGFSQPQHF

abundance: few
j_gene: TRBJ2-5
d_gene: NA
v_gene: TRBV7-9
CDR3nt: TGTGCCAGCACCTTCCAGGGGTCCCAAGAGACCCAGTACTTC
CDR3aa: CASTFQGSQETQYF

abundance: NA
j_gene: TRBJ1-2
d_gene: NA
v_gene: TRBV20-1
CDR3nt: TGCAGCGGAGGGGGGGCCTCTAACTATGGCTACACCTTC
CDR3aa: CSGGGASNYGYTF

abundance: few
j_gene: TRBJ2-5
d_gene: NA
v_gene: TRBV20-1
CDR3nt: TGCAGTGCTAGAGTGATGTTGGAGACCCAGTACTTC
CDR3aa: CSARVMLETQYF

abundance: many
j_gene: TRBJ2-1
d_gene: NA
v_gene: TRBV29-1
CDR3nt: TGCAGCGTCGAATGGGACCCACCAACATTGAGCTCCTACAATGAGCAGTTCTTC
CDR3aa: CSVEWDPPTLSSYNEQFF

abundance: few
j_gene: TRBJ2-3
d_gene: NA
v_gene: TRBV6-5
CDR3nt: TGTGCCAGCAGTTACTCCAGGGGTATCGATACGCAGTATTTT
CDR3aa: CASSYSRGIDTQYF

abundance: many
j_gene: TRBJ2-7
d_gene: TRBD1
v_gene: TRBV6-1
CDR3nt: TGTGCCAGCAGCGGACAGGGGGCGTTTCACGAGCAGTACTTC
CDR3aa: CASSGQGAFHEQYF

abundance: few
j_gene: TRBJ2-2
d_gene: NA
v_gene: TRBV5-1
CDR3nt: TGCGCCAGCAGCTTGGCGGGGGCGAACACCGGGGAGCTGTTTTTT
CDR3aa: CASSLAGANTGELFF

abundance: few
j_gene: TRBJ2-1
d_gene: TRBD2
v_gene: TRBV10-3
CDR3nt: TGTGCCATCAGTGAGACCATAGCGGGGGGCCGCCGCTCCTACAATGAGCAGTTCTTC
CDR3aa: CAISETIAGGRRSYNEQFF

abundance: many
j_gene: TRBJ1-1
d_gene: NA
v_gene: TRBV12-3/TRBV12-4
CDR3nt: TGTGCCAGCAGATCGTACACTGAAGCTTTCTTT
CDR3aa: CASRSYTEAFF

abundance: NA
j_gene: TRBJ2-1
d_gene: TRBD1
v_gene: TRBV28
CDR3nt: TGTGCCAGCAGTCCGGGGACAGCTTCAGGCTCCTACAATGAGCAGTTCTTC
CDR3aa: CASSPGTASGSYNEQFF

abundance: NA
j_gene: TRBJ2-7
d_gene: NA
v_gene: TRBV12-3/TRBV12-4
CDR3nt: TGTGCCAGCAGTCTACAGTTTTCCCGCTACGAGCAGTACTTC
CDR3aa: CASSLQFSRYEQYF

abundance: many
j_gene: TRBJ1-5
d_gene: NA
v_gene: TRBV12-3/TRBV12-4
CDR3nt: TGTGCCAGCACCCTATTGGACAATCAGCCCCAGCATTTT
CDR3aa: CASTLLDNQPQHF

abundance: many
j_gene: TRBJ2-7
d_gene: NA
v_gene: TRBV3-1
CDR3nt: TGTGCCAGCAGCCCCCACGGTGAAACCTACGAGCAGTACTTC
CDR3aa: CASSPHGETYEQYF

abundance: NA
j_gene: TRBJ1-3
d_gene: TRBD1
v_gene: TRBV7-9
CDR3nt: TGTGCCAGCAGCTGGGACAGGAGTGGAAACACCATATATTTT
CDR3aa: CASSWDRSGNTIYF

abundance: few
j_gene: TRBJ2-1
d_gene: TRBD2
v_gene: TRBV3-1
CDR3nt: TGTGCCAGCAGCCCCGGACTAGCGGTTTACAATGAGCAGTTCTTC
CDR3aa: CASSPGLAVYNEQFF

abundance: many
j_gene: TRBJ1-2
d_gene: NA
v_gene: TRBV3-1
CDR3nt: TGTGCCAGCAGCCCAGCGTTCGGGACTGACTATGGCTACACCTTC
CDR3aa: CASSPAFGTDYGYTF

abundance: NA
j_gene: TRBJ2-2
d_gene: NA
v_gene: TRBV2
CDR3nt: TGTGCCAGCAGGGGTCGACTAGGCGACACCGGGGAGCTGTTTTTT
CDR3aa: CASRGRLGDTGELFF

abundance: NA
j_gene: TRBJ2-1
d_gene: TRBD2
v_gene: TRBV12-3/TRBV12-4
CDR3nt: TGTGCCAGCAGCCGGGGGGGGGAGCAGTTCTTC
CDR3aa: CASSRGGEQFF

abundance: many
j_gene: TRBJ1-1
d_gene: NA
v_gene: TRBV3-1
CDR3nt: TGTGCCAGCAGCCCCAGAGACAGGCCTGAAGCTTTCTTT
CDR3aa: CASSPRDRPEAFF

abundance: NA
j_gene: TRBJ1-2
d_gene: NA
v_gene: TRBV6-1
CDR3nt: TGTGCCAGCAGCTCCCTCGGGGGCTCCTATAACTATGGCTACACCTTC
CDR3aa: CASSSLGGSYNYGYTF

abundance: NA
j_gene: TRBJ2-1
d_gene: NA
v_gene: TRBV7-9
CDR3nt: TGTGCCAGCAGCCCTCGATACGGAGACACTTACAATGAGCAGTTCTTC
CDR3aa: CASSPRYGDTYNEQFF

abundance: once
j_gene: TRBJ2-1
d_gene: NA
v_gene: TRBV15
CDR3nt: TGTGCCACCAGCAGAGGAGGCAGGGAGGATAGTGAGCAGTTCTTC
CDR3aa: CATSRGGREDSEQFF

abundance: NA
j_gene: TRBJ2-1
d_gene: NA
v_gene: TRBV20-1
CDR3nt: TGCAGTGCTAGAGCCTTACGGGGGCAGAACAATGAGCAGTTCTTC
CDR3aa: CSARALRGQNNEQFF

abundance: few
j_gene: TRBJ1-4
d_gene: NA
v_gene: TRBV20-1
CDR3nt: TGCAGTGCTAGAGATTGGGGAGGGGAGGAAAAACTGTTTTTT
CDR3aa: CSARDWGGEEKLFF